The 14 T cell receptor beta chains listed next were all sequenced from one sample in a study of monozygotic twins with inflammatory bowel disease. TCRdb re-called the 5' RACE reads; one entry per CDR3 protein, DNA not given. The sample features approximately 400,000 distinct CDR3 sequences, with around 2.6% in its top ten. The sequencing input was blood. The receptors stem from a human donor with ulcerative colitis or Crohn's disease, or a healthy co-twin of an affected twin (not recorded which).

The genes are TRBV12-3 or TRBV12-4 and TRBJ2-2. The CDR3 runs 14 residues. CDR3 region: CASRSTANTGELFF.

The V and J genes are TRBV28 and TRBJ2-1; TCRdb's D gene call, TRBD2, goes unchecked for lack of DNA. Germline CDR1 reads MDHEN; CDR2 reads SYDVKM. CDR3 length: 12 amino acids. CDR3 sequence: CVSRDWNNEQFF.

The V and J genes are TRBV7-2 and TRBJ2-3; TCRdb returns TRBD1, unconfirmable since there is no DNA. This CDR3 region has 15 residues. CDR1 and CDR2 from the germline V gene are SGHTA and FQGNSA. This CDR3 reads CASSLGPGTTDTQYF.

The chain joins TRBV4-3 to TRBJ2-7; absent DNA, TCRdb's TRBD1 call cannot be checked. CDR3 size: 16 residues. Germline lookup yields CDR1 LGHNA and CDR2 YSLEER. CDR3 residues: CASSSKQGAAPYEQYF.

The chain uses TRBV20-1 and TRBJ2-7; TCRdb outputs TRBD1, but without DNA this stays unchecked. CDR3 length equals 14 residues. Germline V gives CDR1 DFQATT, CDR2 SNEGSKA (reference sequence). The CDR3 reads CSARAGGASSEQYF.

V and J are TRBV7-2 and TRBJ1-2; the TCRdb call, TRBD1, lacks DNA for checking. Germline CDR1 and CDR2: SGHTA and FQGNSA. This CDR3 has 16 amino acids. The CDR3 reads CASSLAGTVGNYGYTF. The full variable domain, rest sourced from reference TRBV7-2 and TRBJ1-2, is GAGVSQSPSNKVTEKGKDVELRCDPISGHTALYWYRQSLGQGLEFLIYFQGNSAPDKSGLPSDRFSAERTGGSVSTLTIQRTQQEDSAVYLCASSLAGTVGNYGYTFGSGTRLTVV.

V and J are TRBV27 and TRBJ2-7; checking the TCRdb D call of TRBD1 is not possible without DNA. The CDR3 runs to 15 residues. Germline V lookup: CDR1 MNHEY, CDR2 SMNVEV (reference sequence). The CDR3 loop reads CASSFNRDSAYEQYF.

CDR3 residues: CASTPKTNTGELFF. The gene calls are TRBV14 and TRBJ2-2; TCRdb calls TRBD2, which cannot be checked without DNA. The CDR3 sequence is 14 residues long. Germline CDR1 SGHDN, CDR2 FVKESK.

The CDR3 sequence is CASQNPGSSYNSSLHF. The gene calls are TRBV19 and TRBJ1-6. Per germline, CDR1 LNHDA and CDR2 SQIVND (reference sequence). This CDR3 contains 16 residues.

The V gene is TRBV20-1, the J gene TRBJ1-1; the D call from TCRdb, TRBD1, cannot be confirmed without DNA. This CDR3 has 13 amino acids. CDR1 DFQATT and CDR2 SNEGSKA come from the germline V gene (reference sequence). CDR3 sequence: CSASRTVNTEAFF.

The rearrangement joins TRBV6-1 to TRBJ2-6; TCRdb lists TRBD2, though no DNA is available to test this call. This CDR3 comprises 16 residues. Germline CDR1 MNHNS, CDR2 SASEGT. The CDR3 protein is CAAAKGGSGGANVLTF.

Here the CDR3 reads CASSFGGGGNEQFF. The chain carries TRBV7-3 and TRBJ2-1; the TCRdb call, TRBD2, lacks DNA for checking. This CDR3 region has 14 residues. The germline CDR1 and CDR2 sequences are SGHTA and FQGTGA.

The V gene is TRBV2, the J gene TRBJ1-6. Germline-derived CDR1 and CDR2 are SNHLY and FYNNEI. The CDR3 sequence is 16 residues long. The CDR3 protein is CASREDGSSYNSPLHF.

CDR3 region: CSATDGSTDTQYF. J is TRBJ2-3 and V is TRBV20-1. Germline V lookup: CDR1 DFQATT, CDR2 SNEGSKA (reference sequence). This CDR3 has 13 amino acids.